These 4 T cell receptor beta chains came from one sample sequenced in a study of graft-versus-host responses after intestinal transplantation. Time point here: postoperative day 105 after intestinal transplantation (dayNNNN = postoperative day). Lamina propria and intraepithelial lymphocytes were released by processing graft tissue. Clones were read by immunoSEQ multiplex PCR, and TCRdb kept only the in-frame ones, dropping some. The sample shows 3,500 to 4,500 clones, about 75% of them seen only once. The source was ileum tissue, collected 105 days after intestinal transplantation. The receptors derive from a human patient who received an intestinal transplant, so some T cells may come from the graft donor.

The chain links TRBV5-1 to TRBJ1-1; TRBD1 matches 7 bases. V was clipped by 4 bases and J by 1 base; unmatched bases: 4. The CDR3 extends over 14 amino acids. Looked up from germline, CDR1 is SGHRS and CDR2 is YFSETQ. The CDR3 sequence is CASSTGQPNTEAFF. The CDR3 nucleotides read TGCGCCAGCAGCACGGGACAGCCGAACACTGAAGCTTTCTTT.

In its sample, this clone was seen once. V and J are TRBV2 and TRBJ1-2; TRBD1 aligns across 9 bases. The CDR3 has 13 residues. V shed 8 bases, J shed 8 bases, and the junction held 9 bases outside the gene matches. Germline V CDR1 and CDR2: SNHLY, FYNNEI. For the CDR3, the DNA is TGTGCCAGCGAGACAGGGGGGTCGCGCGGCTACACCTTC. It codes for CASETGGSRGYTF.

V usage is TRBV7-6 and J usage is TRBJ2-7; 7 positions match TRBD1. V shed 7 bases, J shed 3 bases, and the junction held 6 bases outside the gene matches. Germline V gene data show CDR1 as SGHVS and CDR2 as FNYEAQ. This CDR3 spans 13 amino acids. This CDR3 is CASNSGQDYEQYF. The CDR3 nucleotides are TGTGCCAGCAACTCCGGACAGGACTACGAGCAGTACTTC.

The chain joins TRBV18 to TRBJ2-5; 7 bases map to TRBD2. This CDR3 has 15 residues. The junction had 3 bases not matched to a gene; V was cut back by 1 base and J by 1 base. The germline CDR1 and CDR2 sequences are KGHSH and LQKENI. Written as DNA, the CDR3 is TGTGCCAGCTCACCACTAACTAGCGTCCAAGAGACCCAGTACTTC. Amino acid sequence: CASSPLTSVQETQYF.